The entry that follows covers one T cell receptor beta chain sequence. Its specificity is not known. KT2, a clone with a known TCR, was spiked into unfractionated PBMC. The sample belongs to a study of quantifying T cell responses using KT2 cells. About the research overall: RNA was reverse transcribed with TCR alpha and beta constant-region primers. The T4 ligation step was estimated to exceed 8% efficiency under optimum conditions.

Trimming at V came to 5 bases and at J to 4 bases, leaving 11 bases not matched to a gene. CDR1 and CDR2 (germline): KGHSH, LQKENI. CDR3 size: 16 residues. Study conclusions and caveats: At about one KT2 cell per 100,000 PBMC, KT2 sequences were still detected.

A single-stranded UMI oligo with SP2 sequence was ligated to cDNA 3' ends. The first PCR ran roughly 4 cycles with an equimolar RC1.1 and RC1.2 beta primer mix. Via MiXCR, TCRdb re-called the UMI-ligation and nested PCR reads, giving one row per CDR3 protein. The profile shows about 53,000 distinct CDR3 sequences, about 12% of them singletons. The receptor was isolated from a human donor. Specimen: PBMCs spiked with cells of the T cell clone KT2. The chain employs TRBV18 and TRBJ1-5, with 7 bases lining up with TRBD1. The CDR3 is CASSKREGGRNQPQHF. The CDR3 nucleotides are TGTGCCAGCTCAAAAAGGGAAGGGGGCAGAAATCAGCCCCAGCATTTT.